The next 21 T cell receptor beta chains were all read from a single sample in a study of T cells in localized non-small cell lung cancer (dated by TCRdb to 2020 to 2022). Library method: the immunoSEQ multiplex PCR assay. TCRdb took over this immuneACCESS table, retaining in-frame rearrangements with V and J assigned. Such tables are incomplete; in checked studies, under half of the missing clones stem from an unresolved V gene, and the remainder is unexplained. The sample includes some 52,000 clones, with about nine tenths observed a single time. The top ten constitute more than 15% of the sample. This specimen consisted of peripheral blood, obtained before any cancer treatment. The receptors here all came from a male donor older than 55 with stage III squamous cell lung carcinoma.

This chain uses TRBV7-2 with TRBJ2-1; 7 bases map to TRBD2. The length of the CDR3 is 18 residues. Germline CDR1 reads SGHTA; CDR2 reads FQGNSA. The V segment lost 5 bases and the J segment 8 bases; nucleotides outside the gene matches: 21. In nucleotides, the CDR3 is TGTGCCAGCAGCGAATATGGGCCCCGGCTTACCGGGAGGCATGAGCAGTTCTTC. Translation: CASSEYGPRLTGRHEQFF. Filled out from reference TRBV7-2 and TRBJ2-1, the complete variable domain reads GAGVSQSPSNKVTEKGKDVELRCDPISGHTALYWYRQSLGQGLEFLIYFQGNSAPDKSGLPSDRFSAERTGGSVSTLTIQRTQQEDSAVYLCASSEYGPRLTGRHEQFFGPGTRLTVL.

This clone was observed once. J is TRBJ1-3 and V is TRBV6-1; D gene ambiguous. The CDR3 is 15 residues long. Germline V gene sequence: CDR1 MNHNS, CDR2 SASEGT. V lost 2 bases to trimming and J lost 8 bases, with 16 bases between them. The CDR3 reads CASSESPAHGDTIYF. DNA of the CDR3: TGTGCCAGCAGTGAATCCCCCGCACATGGGGACACCATATATTTT.

The genes are TRBV7-6 and TRBJ2-1, with unresolved D. This CDR3 has 14 residues. CDR1 and CDR2 (germline): SGHVS, FNYEAQ. Trimming left V 4 bases short and J 4 bases short, with 11 bases between. The CDR3 DNA is TGTGCCAGCAGCTCCACCGACTCATACAATGAGCAGTTCTTC. The encoded protein is CASSSTDSYNEQFF.

The gene calls are TRBV5-6 and TRBJ2-7; TRBD2 matches 11 bases. This CDR3 has 15 residues. CDR1 is SGHDT, CDR2 YYEEEE, per germline. V was clipped by 0 bases and J by 3 bases; unmatched bases: 2. CDR3 coding DNA: TGTGCCAGCAGCTTGGTCGGGACTAGCGGCTACGAGCAGTACTTC. Translation: CASSLVGTSGYEQYF.

This clone was observed a handful of times. The chain joins TRBV29-1 to TRBJ1-2; 11 bases map to TRBD1. Germline CDR1 and CDR2: SQVTM and ANQGSEA. After removal of 5 bases from V and 7 bases from J, the junction contained 6 bases not matched to a gene. The CDR3 consists of 13 residues. CDR3 protein: CSVRTGGSAGYTF. The CDR3 nucleotides are TGCAGCGTTCGGACAGGGGGCTCTGCTGGCTACACCTTC.

The chain couples TRBV7-6 to TRBJ1-1; TRBD1 aligns across 9 bases. The CDR3 runs to 14 residues. After removal of 4 bases from V and 7 bases from J, the junction contained 7 bases not matched to a gene. From germline, CDR1 is SGHVS and CDR2 FNYEAQ. CDR3 sequence (DNA): TGTGCCAGCAGCTCCGGGGGACAGGGCCTTGAAGCTTTCTTT. Translated: CASSSGGQGLEAFF.

The CDR3 sequence: CASTRDKGYTF. The CDR3 nucleotides are TGTGCCAGCACCCGGGACAAGGGCTACACCTTC. The chain couples TRBV5-4 to TRBJ1-2; D may be TRBD1 (6 bases). Trimming cost V 6 bases and J 8 bases, with 11 bases left between them. This CDR3 comprises 11 residues. CDR1 is SGHNT and CDR2 is YYREEE in the germline V gene (reference sequence).

This chain links TRBV19 with TRBJ2-4; the D gene is possibly TRBD2 (6 bases). CDR3 length: 16 amino acids. With 5 bases removed from V and 0 bases from J, the gap between germline ends came to 14 bases. Germline-derived CDR1 and CDR2 are LNHDA and SQIVND (reference sequence). As DNA, the CDR3 is TGTGCCAGTAGTTTTGTCGCGGGGTTAGCCAAAAACATTCAGTACTTC. Translation gives CASSFVAGLAKNIQYF. Filled out from reference TRBV19 and TRBJ2-4, the complete variable domain reads DGGITQSPKYLFRKEGQNVTLSCEQNLNHDAMYWYRQDPGQGLRLIYYSQIVNDFQKGDIAEGYSVSREKKESFPLTVTSAQKNPTAFYLCASSFVAGLAKNIQYFGAGTRLSVL.

The chain has TRBV4-2 and TRBJ2-3, with D possibly matching TRBD1 (8 bases). The V end lost 4 bases, the J end lost 2 bases, and 16 bases lay between the germline ends. CDR1 and CDR2 from the germline V gene are LGHNA and YNFKEQ. The CDR3 has 16 residues. In DNA, the CDR3 is TGTGCCAGCAGCCGCCTACAGGGGGGGGACACAGATACGCAGTATTTT. Protein sequence: CASSRLQGGDTDTQYF.

The CDR3 is CASSLGEPSRRTYEQYF. For the CDR3, the DNA is TGTGCCAGCAGTTTAGGGGAACCGAGCAGAAGAACCTACGAGCAGTACTTC. The V call is TRBV28, the J call TRBJ2-5; D gene unclear. The J call is uncertain, as TRBJ2-7 better fits the DNA end. Germline lookup yields CDR1 MDHEN and CDR2 SYDVKM. This CDR3 region has 17 residues.

This clone was counted a single time. The chain joins TRBV7-9 to TRBJ2-1, with D hard to call. Germline loops: CDR1 SEHNR, CDR2 FQNEAQ (reference sequence). V was pared by 1 base and J by 3 bases, with 7 bases between. The CDR3 spans 14 residues. The CDR3 sequence: CASSLGGFYNEQFF. The CDR3, as DNA: TGTGCCAGCAGCTTAGGAGGTTTCTACAATGAGCAGTTCTTC.

This chain uses TRBV18 with TRBJ2-1; weak D call: TRBD1 (6 bases). Trimming pared 0 bases from V and 0 bases from J, leaving 12 bases between. Germline V gene data show CDR1 as KGHSH and CDR2 as LQKENI. The CDR3 has 17 amino acids. The chain's CDR3 is CASSPPQGSFSYNEQFF. The CDR3 region has the DNA TGTGCCAGCTCACCACCGCAGGGGTCCTTCTCCTACAATGAGCAGTTCTTC.

The chain employs TRBV18 and TRBJ2-7, with 7 bases aligning to TRBD1. Germline V CDR1 and CDR2: KGHSH, LQKENI. The CDR3 is 13 residues long. Trimming took 4 bases from V and 2 from J; bases not matched to a gene: 2. The chain's CDR3 is CASSRDRAYEQYF. For the CDR3, the DNA is TGTGCCAGCTCACGAGACAGGGCCTACGAGCAGTACTTC.

The chain joins TRBV4-3 to TRBJ2-1; tentative D call: TRBD2 (7 bases). Trimming removed 3 bases from V and 9 bases from J, with 21 bases in between. This CDR3 region has 16 residues. Germline CDR1 LGHNA, CDR2 YSLEER. The CDR3 loop is CASSQQGGGVQGEQFF. DNA for the CDR3: TGCGCCAGCAGCCAGCAAGGAGGGGGGGTTCAAGGTGAGCAGTTCTTC.

The gene calls are TRBV6-5 and TRBJ2-4; 8 bases map to TRBD1. V lost 6 bases and J lost 7; bases outside the gene matches: 2. Germline V lookup: CDR1 MNHEY, CDR2 SVGAGI. This CDR3 is built from 12 residues. CDR3 residues: CASRTGANIQYF. DNA for the CDR3: TGTGCCAGCAGGACAGGGGCGAACATTCAGTACTTC.

This chain links TRBV29-1 with TRBJ2-1, with TRBD2 matching 10 bases. The V segment lost 4 bases and the J segment 2 bases; nucleotides outside the gene matches: 5. The CDR3 is 15 residues long. Germline CDR1 and CDR2: SQVTM and ANQGSEA. This CDR3 is CSVVPGLATYNEQFF. CDR3 DNA sequence: TGCAGCGTTGTGCCGGGACTAGCGACCTACAATGAGCAGTTCTTC.

The CDR3 here is CASSLMGQGLEKLFF. In DNA, the CDR3 is TGTGCCAGCAGCTTAATGGGACAGGGCTTGGAAAAACTGTTTTTT. This chain connects TRBV7-8 to TRBJ1-4; 9 bases fit TRBD1. Looked up from germline, CDR1 is SGHVS and CDR2 is FQNEAQ. V trimming: 2 bases; J trimming: 8 bases; junction bases outside the gene matches: 6. The CDR3 has 15 residues.

This chain links TRBV12-5 with TRBJ2-7; perhaps TRBD1 as D (6 bases). Per germline, CDR1 LGHNT and CDR2 FRNRAP. The CDR3 is made up of 15 amino acids. V was trimmed by 1 base and J by 0 bases, leaving 10 bases between them. CDR3 loop: CASGLGGPTSYEQYF. The DNA of the CDR3 is TGTGCTAGTGGTTTGGGGGGGCCCACCTCCTACGAGCAGTACTTC.

The chain carries TRBV7-6 and TRBJ2-5; D is possibly TRBD1 or TRBD2 (5 bases each). Trimming left V 0 bases short and J 1 base short, with 12 bases between. Germline V CDR1 and CDR2: SGHVS, FNYEAQ. This CDR3 region has 16 residues. The CDR3 spells CASSLAPGRVQETQYF. The CDR3 bases are TGTGCCAGCAGCTTAGCCCCAGGGAGAGTCCAAGAGACCCAGTACTTC.

The V call is TRBV14, the J call TRBJ2-1; 7 bases fit TRBD2. V lost 4 bases and J lost 0; bases outside the gene matches: 0. Germline V CDR1 and CDR2: SGHDN, FVKESK. The CDR3 has 14 residues. CDR3 region: CASSRGGSYNEQFF. The DNA of the CDR3 is TGTGCCAGCAGCCGCGGGGGCTCCTACAATGAGCAGTTCTTC.

The chain joins TRBV11-1 to TRBJ2-1; 12 bases are shared with TRBD2. V lost 5 bases and J lost 7; bases outside the gene matches: 9. Germline CDR1 and CDR2: SGHAT and FQDESV (reference sequence). This CDR3 has 16 residues. As DNA, the CDR3 is TGTGCCAGCAGCCTTCTAGCGGGGGGGTTTATAAATGAGCAGTTCTTC. Protein product: CASSLLAGGFINEQFF.